Listed here are 24 T cell receptor beta chains from one sample, sequenced in a study of human T cells and chemical hapten exposure. TCRdb analysed the RACE reads with MiXCR anew, one entry per CDR3 protein. The data show 280,000 or so distinct CDR3 sequences, 7.7% seen once. Time point reported: pre-sensitization, week 0. The sample's treatment: therapeutic diphenylcyclopropenone sensitization with weekly scalp DPC. The source was whole blood, collected in connection with sensitization to the hapten diphenylcyclopropenone (DPC). The receptors shown here come from a man between 18 and 35 years old with alopecia areata. Some clones in this sample may be carry-over from other donors' samples.

In its sample, this clonotype was seen a few times. The V call is TRBV3-1, the J call TRBJ1-6, with a weak D call TRBD1 (5 bases). In germline, CDR1 is LGHDT, CDR2 YNNKEL (reference sequence). Trimming took off 0 bases at V and 10 bases at J, with 13 bases between the two ends. There are 15 residues in the CDR3. CDR3 in amino acids: CASSQEVGDGSPLHF. CDR3 DNA: TGTGCCAGCAGCCAAGAGGTCGGGGACGGCTCACCCCTCCACTTT.

This chain links TRBV15 with TRBJ1-2, with D tentatively TRBD1 (5 bases). Trimming cost V 2 bases and J 4 bases, with 17 bases left between them. Germline CDR1 LNHNV, CDR2 YYDKDF (reference sequence). This CDR3 comprises 16 residues. The CDR3 DNA follows: TGTGCCACCAGCAGATTCCCACAGGCGGGTGGCTATGGCTACACCTTC. Residues: CATSRFPQAGGYGYTF. The variable domain in full, completed from reference TRBV15 and TRBJ1-2, reads DAMVIQNPRYQVTQFGKPVTLSCSQTLNHNVMYWYQQKSSQAPKLLFHYYDKDFNNEADTPDNFQSRRPNTSFCFLDIRSPGLGDTAMYLCATSRFPQAGGYGYTFGSGTRLTVV.

This chain connects TRBV20-1 to TRBJ2-1; D is unresolved. CDR3 length: 13 residues. Trimming took 1 base from V and 0 from J, leaving 4 bases between them. CDR1 DFQATT and CDR2 SNEGSKA come from the germline V gene (reference sequence). DNA for the CDR3: TGCAGTGCTAGAGGGGTCTCCTACAATGAGCAGTTCTTC. Its translation is CSARGVSYNEQFF.

This rearrangement joins TRBV7-9 to TRBJ2-1; the match to TRBD1 covers 11 bases. The CDR3 has 14 amino acids. The ends lost 3 bases at V and 7 bases at J; junction bases unmatched: 2. Germline V lookup: CDR1 SEHNR, CDR2 FQNEAQ (reference sequence). The CDR3 reads CASSFGQGANEQFF. In nucleotides, the CDR3 is TGTGCCAGCAGCTTTGGACAGGGGGCGAATGAGCAGTTCTTC.

This clonotype appeared many times. The CDR3 coding sequence is TGTGCCAGCAACAGGGGTTCGACGGGGGCCGGGGAGCTGTTTTTT. Amino acids: CASNRGSTGAGELFF. The rearrangement uses TRBV28 and TRBJ2-2, with D perhaps matching TRBD1 (7 bases). CDR1 is MDHEN and CDR2 is SYDVKM in the germline V gene. Trimming took 7 bases from V and 6 from J, leaving 18 bases between them. The CDR3 runs to 15 residues.

The sample holds a few counts of this clonotype. The rearrangement links TRBV5-1 to TRBJ1-5, with D tentatively TRBD1 (5 bases). The CDR3 has 15 amino acids. V gave up 0 bases and J gave up 5 bases, with 12 bases separating them. Germline V lookup: CDR1 SGHRS, CDR2 YFSETQ. CDR3 coding DNA: TGCGCCAGCAGCTTGGGACCAGGGACGCATCAGCCCCAGCATTTT. This codes for CASSLGPGTHQPQHF.

This chain joins TRBV14 and TRBJ1-6; D perhaps matches TRBD1 (5 bases). Germline CDR1 SGHDN, CDR2 FVKESK. Trimming removed 4 bases at V and 1 base at J, with 14 bases between. The CDR3 totals 17 residues. The CDR3 region is CASSLGQSGSYNSPLHF. The CDR3 DNA follows: TGTGCCAGCAGCCTGGGGCAGTCGGGATCCTATAATTCACCCCTCCACTTT.

This clonotype was seen ten or more times. The J gene is TRBJ1-1, the V gene TRBV29-1; possible D gene TRBD1, 6 bases. V was shortened by 5 bases and J by 1 base, with 11 bases between the two germline ends. Looked up from germline, CDR1 is SQVTM and CDR2 is ANQGSEA. The CDR3 totals 13 residues. CDR3 sequence reads: CSVPRGQNTEAFF. The CDR3 nucleotides are TGCAGCGTTCCCAGGGGTCAGAACACTGAAGCTTTCTTT.

The J gene is TRBJ2-7, the V gene TRBV6-2 or TRBV6-3; maybe TRBD1 (6 bases). Trimming pared 2 bases from V and 2 bases from J, leaving 13 bases between. This CDR3 spans 15 amino acids. Germline V gives CDR1 MNHEY, CDR2 SVGEGT. The CDR3 coding sequence is TGTGCCAGCAGTTACCATCGGGACATTACCTACGAGCAGTACGTC. Its translation: CASSYHRDITYEQYV.

CDR3: CASRYDPRRSGNTIYF. The CDR3 bases are TGTGCCAGCCGATACGACCCGCGCCGCTCTGGAAACACCATATATTTT. The chain recombines TRBV19 with TRBJ1-3, with D unclear. V was cut by 9 bases and J by 0 bases, with 18 bases left in between. The CDR3 is 16 amino acids. CDR1 LNHDA and CDR2 SQIVND come from the germline V gene (reference sequence).

This clonotype was picked up many times. This chain uses TRBV6-4 with TRBJ1-5; the D gene is possibly TRBD1 (6 bases). Germline-derived CDR1 and CDR2 are MRHNA and SNTAGT. The CDR3 is 14 residues long. Deletions cut 3 bases from V and 4 bases from J, with 10 bases between. The CDR3 nucleotides are TGTGCCAGCAGTGAAGGGGGGTGGAATCAGCCCCAGCATTTT. Translation: CASSEGGWNQPQHF.

J is TRBJ2-7 and V is TRBV11-2, with no clear D. Germline CDR1 and CDR2: SGHAT and FQNNGV. Trimming removed 7 bases at V and 5 bases at J, with 15 bases between. The CDR3 is 13 residues long. CDR3 region: CASKGTGLNEQYF. In nucleotides, the CDR3 is TGTGCCAGCAAAGGCACGGGTTTAAACGAGCAGTACTTC.

Comment on this clonotype: One end of the junction is discordant with germline, which a read error may explain. The chain has TRBV15 and TRBJ1-1, with D unclear. Germline CDR1 is LNHNV and CDR2 is YYDKDF (reference sequence). The CDR3 runs to 13 residues. As DNA, the CDR3 is TGTGCCACCAGAAGAGTTCAGAACACTGAAGCTTTCTTT. Translating gives CATRRVQNTEAFF.

In this sample, this clonotype turned up a few times. The rearrangement links TRBV6-2 or TRBV6-3 to TRBJ1-5; D not resolved. Trimming took 2 bases from V and 1 from J, leaving 15 bases between them. Germline V lookup: CDR1 MNHEY, CDR2 SVGEGT. The CDR3 has 17 residues. The CDR3 region is CASSYDAGQVSNQPQHF. CDR3 sequence (DNA): TGTGCCAGCAGTTACGATGCCGGGCAGGTCAGCAATCAGCCCCAGCATTTT.

A few counts support this clonotype. CDR3 bases: TGTGCCAGCAGTTTGAGGCAGTACGGTGAGCAGTTCTTC. It is translated as CASSLRQYGEQFF. The V and J genes are TRBV12-3 or TRBV12-4 and TRBJ2-1, with D unresolved. This CDR3 spans 13 amino acids. Trimming removed 3 bases at V and 9 bases at J, with 12 bases between.

This clonotype has just a few counts. The chain combines TRBV4-2 with TRBJ1-6; TRBD1 agrees at 8 bases. Trimming took 4 bases from V and 4 from J; bases not matched to a gene: 15. The CDR3 is 19 amino acids. CDR1 and CDR2 (germline): LGHNA, YNFKEQ. The CDR3 is CASSPRTGYSLGYNSPLHF. CDR3 sequence (DNA): TGTGCCAGCAGCCCGCGGACAGGGTACAGTTTAGGTTATAATTCACCCCTCCACTTT.

This clonotype was seen repeatedly, ten times or more. This chain uses TRBV20-1 with TRBJ2-1, with 10 bases matching TRBD2. V lost 4 bases, J lost 5 bases, and 5 bases stayed unmatched. The CDR3 runs to 14 residues. CDR1 and CDR2 (germline): DFQATT, SNEGSKA (reference sequence). CDR3 nucleotide sequence: TGCAGTGCTACCGGACTAGCGGATAACAATGAGCAGTTCTTC. It is translated as CSATGLADNNEQFF.

In its sample, this clonotype was seen a few times. V gene TRBV7-9 combines with J gene TRBJ2-1, with TRBD2 matching over 8 bases. J lost 2 bases, V lost 5 bases, and 8 bases had no gene match. The CDR3 length is 16 residues. From germline, CDR1 is SEHNR and CDR2 FQNEAQ (reference sequence). For the CDR3, the DNA is TGTGCCAGCAGCCCCCTCGCGGGAGGAGCCTACAATGAGCAGTTCTTC. It translates to CASSPLAGGAYNEQFF. The full variable domain, in which reference TRBV7-9 and TRBJ2-1 provide the parts outside the CDR3, is DTGVSQNPRHKITKRGQNVTFRCDPISEHNRLYWYRQTLGQGPEFLTYFQNEAQLEKSRLLSDRFSAERPKGSFSTLEIQRTEQGDSAMYLCASSPLAGGAYNEQFFGPGTRLTVL.

The chain is built from TRBV29-1 and TRBJ2-3, with D perhaps TRBD2 (5 bases). The CDR3 length is 15 residues. V lost 7 bases and J lost 2, with 19 bases in between. The germline V gene encodes CDR1 SQVTM and CDR2 ANQGSEA. The CDR3 coding sequence is TGCAGCGGAGCCTTCGCAGCGGAGACCACAGATACGCAGTATTTT. It is translated as CSGAFAAETTDTQYF.

This clonotype appeared many times. J is TRBJ2-3 and V is TRBV7-9; D gene uncertain. Trimming stripped 5 bases from V and 6 bases from J, with 9 bases between. The CDR3 consists of 12 residues. Germline V gives CDR1 SEHNR, CDR2 FQNEAQ (reference sequence). DNA for the CDR3: TGTGCCAGCAGCCCACATGGCGATACGCAGTATTTT. Translation gives CASSPHGDTQYF.

Many counts were recorded for this clonotype. The V call is TRBV6-6, the J call TRBJ1-1; no definite D call. Between the trimmed V and J ends, which lost 5 bases and 0 bases, there was a span of 4 bases. Germline V gene data show CDR1 as MNHNY and CDR2 as SVGAGI (reference sequence). The CDR3 extends over 12 amino acids. CDR3 sequence (DNA): TGTGCCAGCAGTAGATTGAACACTGAAGCTTTCTTT. Amino acids: CASSRLNTEAFF.

The chain carries TRBV6-1 and TRBJ2-5; the D is unclear. CDR1 MNHNS and CDR2 SASEGT come from the germline V gene. V lost 6 bases, J lost 0 bases, and 14 bases lay in between. The CDR3 runs to 15 residues. CDR3 sequence reads: CASSQTTEYQETQYF. The CDR3, as DNA: TGTGCCAGCAGCCAAACCACCGAATACCAAGAGACCCAGTACTTC.

The chain joins TRBV28 to TRBJ1-5; no reliable D call. The V gene's germline CDR1 is MDHEN and CDR2 SYDVKM. There are 14 residues in the CDR3. Trimming took 5 bases from V and 6 from J, leaving 14 bases between them. The CDR3 loop reads CASSLPTPGQPQHF. The CDR3 bases are TGTGCCAGCAGTCTCCCGACCCCTGGTCAGCCCCAGCATTTT.

J is TRBJ2-5 and V is TRBV27; D is perhaps TRBD2 (7 bases). Trimming stripped 7 bases from V and 1 base from J, with 19 bases between. The CDR3 is made up of 16 amino acids. Germline V lookup: CDR1 MNHEY, CDR2 SMNVEV (reference sequence). The CDR3 DNA sequence: TGTGCCAGCAAACCCAATATGGGGGGGGCCCAAGAGACCCAGTACTTC. This sequence encodes CASKPNMGGAQETQYF.